The sequence of this T cell receptor (beta chain) was determined in a study of early T cells in non-severe SARS-CoV-2 infection. In this sample, this clonotype turned up a few times. One entry per CDR3 protein, called by TCRdb with MiXCR from the 5' RACE reads. The table includes more than 60,000 distinct CDR3 sequences, under 15% detected once. Per germline, CDR1 DFQATT and CDR2 SNEGSKA (reference sequence). V shed 0 bases and J shed 3 bases, with 9 bases lying between them. CDR3 length equals 13 residues. Sequencing input: whole blood. The rearrangement joins TRBV20-1 to TRBJ2-7; perhaps TRBD2 as D (6 bases). The sequence derives from an adult who was a healthcare worker with PCR-confirmed SARS-CoV-2 infection or an uninfected control (not recorded which). CDR3 in amino acids: CSARDQGGYEQYF. The DNA for the CDR3 is TGCAGTGCTAGAGATCAGGGAGGCTACGAGCAGTACTTC.